What follows are 18 T cell receptor beta chains derived from one specimen sequenced in a study of beta chain features in type 1 diabetes. Study-level points and caveats: Researchers report that Type 1 diabetes patients had moderately but significantly shorter TCRB CDR3s across all four CD4+ subsets.

Since all of the isolated RNA was reverse transcribed, expressed TCRB transcripts were what got sequenced. TCRdb's copy holds only in-frame clones and misses some; the assay was immunoSEQ multiplex PCR. The table has tens of thousands of clones, roughly 47% seen once. These receptors lack a known antigen. Sequencing input: stem cell memory CD4+ T cells from blood. These receptors came from a man younger than 45 with type 1 diabetes.

This chain joins TRBV4-3 and TRBJ2-3, with 12 bases aligning to TRBD2. The V gene end was trimmed by 1 base and the J gene end by 3 bases; junction bases not matched to a gene: 2. There are 16 residues in the CDR3. Per the germline V gene, CDR1 is LGHNA and CDR2 is YSLEER. The CDR3 DNA sequence: TGCGCCAGCAGCCAAGTTGGACTAGCGGGAACAGATACGCAGTATTTT. It specifies CASSQVGLAGTDTQYF.

This chain links TRBV6-1 with TRBJ2-7; D may be TRBD1 (5 bases). Germline CDR1 reads MNHNS; CDR2 reads SASEGT. The CDR3 totals 14 residues. Trimming removed 4 bases from V and 0 bases from J, with 10 bases in between. The CDR3 spells CASSGDRSSYEQYF. DNA for the CDR3: TGTGCCAGCAGTGGTGACAGAAGCTCCTACGAGCAGTACTTC.

V and J are TRBV7-8 and TRBJ2-7, with TRBD1 as a possible D gene (6 bases). Trimming shortened V by 1 base and J by 3 bases, and 10 bases separated the two germline ends. Germline lookup yields CDR1 SGHVS and CDR2 FQNEAQ. The CDR3 loop spans 14 amino acids. CDR3 sequence: CASSLGIQGYEQYF. The CDR3 coding sequence is TGTGCCAGCAGCTTAGGGATACAGGGCTACGAGCAGTACTTC.

The chain employs TRBV15 and TRBJ1-2; D is uncertain. Looked up from germline, CDR1 is LNHNV and CDR2 is YYDKDF (reference sequence). The CDR3 has 12 residues. Trimming took 5 bases from V and 4 from J, leaving 8 bases between them. CDR3 DNA: TGTGCCACCAGCGCACAAAGCTATGGCTACACCTTC. This encodes CATSAQSYGYTF.

The V and J genes are TRBV27 and TRBJ1-1, with 7 bases lining up with TRBD1. This CDR3 region has 15 residues. Germline CDR1 is MNHEY and CDR2 is SMNVEV (reference sequence). With 6 bases clipped from V and 5 bases from J, the junction kept 12 bases outside the gene matches. This CDR3 reads CASSQRQGSRTEAFF. The DNA for the CDR3 is TGTGCCAGCAGCCAGAGACAGGGAAGTCGTACTGAAGCTTTCTTT.

In its sample, this clone was seen a few times. The chain uses TRBV18 and TRBJ2-5; D not certain. The V gene lost 3 bases and the J gene lost 4 bases, with 6 bases spanning the gap. The CDR3 is 12 amino acids. The germline V gene has CDR1 KGHSH and CDR2 LQKENI. CDR3: CASSPGGETQYF. The CDR3 DNA reads TGTGCCAGCTCACCTGGCGGAGAGACCCAGTACTTC.

The J gene is TRBJ1-3, the V gene TRBV5-1; D may be TRBD1 (5 bases). Per the germline V gene, CDR1 is SGHRS and CDR2 is YFSETQ. V was shortened by 0 bases and J by 4 bases, with 5 bases between the two germline ends. The CDR3 totals 13 residues. The CDR3 bases are TGCGCCAGCAGCTTGGGACAGGGAAACACCATATATTTT. Translating gives CASSLGQGNTIYF.

This clone was detected only a few times. The chain couples TRBV21-1 to TRBJ2-3; the listed D gene, TRBD2, was not tested against the DNA. TRBV21-1 is termed a pseudogene. This CDR3 is 16 amino acids long. The CDR3 sequence is CASSHGLAGGLDTQYF. Written as DNA, the CDR3 is TGTGCCAGCAGCCACGGACTAGCGGGAGGTTTAGATACGCAGTATTTT.

The chain employs TRBV6-6 and TRBJ1-2; TRBD1 matches 10 bases. The CDR3 is 15 amino acids. The germline V gene encodes CDR1 MNHNY and CDR2 SVGAGI (reference sequence). Unmatched junction bases numbered 4, after V lost 2 bases and J lost 4 bases. CDR3 sequence (DNA): TGTGCCAGCAGTTACCCGACAGGGGGCAGCTATGGCTACACCTTC. It is translated as CASSYPTGGSYGYTF.

The chain has TRBV28 and TRBJ2-2; 10 bases match TRBD2. CDR3 length equals 18 residues. Germline V gives CDR1 MDHEN, CDR2 SYDVKM. The ends lost 6 bases at V and 6 bases at J; junction bases unmatched: 16. CDR3 in amino acids: CASRIELAGRVVAGELFF. The CDR3 nucleotides are TGTGCCAGCAGAATAGAACTAGCGGGAAGGGTAGTCGCCGGGGAGCTGTTTTTT.

V usage is TRBV6-1 and J usage is TRBJ1-2, with a weak D call TRBD1 (5 bases). Trimming cost V 5 bases and J 3 bases, with 13 bases left between them. Germline V gives CDR1 MNHNS, CDR2 SASEGT. This CDR3 contains 14 residues. CDR3 amino acids: CASSRPRVDYGYTF. Here the CDR3 DNA reads TGTGCCAGCAGTCGACCCAGGGTTGACTATGGCTACACCTTC.

This chain uses TRBV28 with TRBJ2-5; TRBD2 matches at 10 bases. CDR1 MDHEN and CDR2 SYDVKM come from the germline V gene. The CDR3 has 15 residues. J gave up 2 bases and V 7 bases, and 7 bases lay outside the gene matches. The CDR3 DNA reads as TGTGCCAGCAATTTGCTGACTAGCGGGCAAGAGACCCAGTACTTC. Residues: CASNLLTSGQETQYF.

The table lists this clone with a few counts. The rearrangement uses TRBV28 and TRBJ1-1; the D gene is possibly TRBD1 (6 bases). The CDR3 is 15 residues long. CDR1 MDHEN and CDR2 SYDVKM come from the germline V gene. Deletions cut 3 bases from V and 1 base from J, with 12 bases between. The CDR3 DNA is TGTGCCAGCAGTTTTGAAGAGACAGGGAACACTGAAGCTTTCTTT. Translating it yields CASSFEETGNTEAFF. Filled out from reference TRBV28 and TRBJ1-1, the complete variable domain reads DVKVTQSSRYLVKRTGEKVFLECVQDMDHENMFWYRQDPGLGLRLIYFSYDVKMKEKGDIPEGYSVSREKKERFSLILESASTNQTSMYLCASSFEETGNTEAFFGQGTRLTVV.

V is TRBV18 and J is TRBJ2-2, with 10 bases aligning to TRBD1. This CDR3 region has 16 residues. Germline CDR1 KGHSH, CDR2 LQKENI. With 1 base clipped from V and 6 bases from J, the junction kept 5 bases outside the gene matches. CDR3 coding DNA: TGTGCCAGCTCACCACGGTGGACAGGGGGATCCGGGGAGCTGTTTTTT. It codes for CASSPRWTGGSGELFF.

V gene TRBV30 combines with J gene TRBJ2-5; 11 bases line up with TRBD1. The closer fit of TRBJ2-7 to the DNA end suggests the J call may be wrong. The germline V gene has CDR1 GTSNPN and CDR2 SVGIG (reference sequence). The CDR3 is made up of 13 amino acids. The CDR3 DNA sequence: TGTGCCTGGGGGGGACAGGGGGGCTACGAGCAGTACTTC. Its translation: CAWGGQGGYEQYF.

This clone was picked up a small number of times. The rearrangement links TRBV10-3 to TRBJ1-2; the D gene is possibly TRBD1 (5 bases). This CDR3 contains 11 residues. The germline V and J ends were trimmed by 10 bases and 6 bases, with 12 bases remaining between them. CDR1 is ENHRY, CDR2 SYGVKD, per germline. This chain's CDR3 is CATRDLDGYTF. The CDR3 DNA follows: TGTGCCACGCGGGACCTTGATGGCTACACCTTC.

This clone was seen once. The rearrangement joins TRBV29-1 to TRBJ1-1; unclear D gene. Per the germline V gene, CDR1 is SQVTM and CDR2 is ANQGSEA. V was pared by 4 bases and J by 5 bases, with 14 bases between. This CDR3 is built from 13 residues. The chain's CDR3 is CSVAYSQRTEAFF. CDR3 coding DNA: TGCAGCGTTGCTTACAGCCAAAGGACTGAAGCTTTCTTT.

This clone was picked up a small number of times. The chain combines TRBV7-2 with TRBJ1-2, with 10 bases fitting TRBD1. Germline-derived CDR1 and CDR2 are SGHTA and FQGNSA. The CDR3 length is 15 residues. V lost 5 bases and J lost 4; bases outside the gene matches: 7. For the CDR3, the DNA is TGTGCCAGCAGCCCCGGGACAGGGGCTGGCTATGGCTACACCTTC. Protein sequence: CASSPGTGAGYGYTF.